The rows below give T cell receptor beta chains drawn from one sample of a study of blood T cell repertoires in COVID-19. The repertoire was sequenced with immunoSEQ multiplex PCR; TCRdb's copy has only in-frame clones and lacks some. The data hold hundreds of thousands of clones, with roughly 86% observed a single time. The sample comprised peripheral blood. The origin of the receptors is a woman over 75 with COVID-19, enrolled during active disease. Both conserved end residues are part of each CDR3. D genes are given only for firm matches. The size entry is marked missing in some rows and otherwise reads once, few, many or a size class.

CDR3 DNA: TGTGCCAGCAGCCTCGGGGGGGTTCGGTACAATGAGCAGTTCTTC
CDR3 protein: CASSLGGVRYNEQFF
V gene: TRBV5-4
CDR3 length: 15
J gene: TRBJ2-1
clone size: .
D gene: TRBD2

CDR3 DNA: TGTGCCACCGTGGACCGCCGGCGGACTTCTGGCGGGTCACCCCTCCACTTT
CDR3 protein: CATVDRRRTSGGSPLHF
V gene: TRBV28
CDR3 length: 17
J gene: TRBJ1-6
clone size: .
D gene: .

CDR3 DNA: TGTGCCAGTAGGAGCGGCAGCTCTGGAAACACCATATATTTT
CDR3 protein: CASRSGSSGNTIYF
V gene: TRBV19
CDR3 length: 14
J gene: TRBJ1-3
clone size: .
D gene: .

CDR3 DNA: TGCAGCGCTGGAACAGCGAACACTGAAGCTTTCTTT
CDR3 protein: CSAGTANTEAFF
V gene: TRBV29-1
CDR3 length: 12
J gene: TRBJ1-1
clone size: .
D gene: .

CDR3 DNA: TGTGCCAGCAGTTCCGGACAGGTGAGCAATCAGCCCCAGCATTTT
CDR3 protein: CASSSGQVSNQPQHF
V gene: TRBV27
CDR3 length: 15
J gene: TRBJ1-5
clone size: .
D gene: TRBD1

CDR3 DNA: TGTGCCATCAGTGGGAGCGGGCTAGCGGGGGGGCCACTGTCAGATACGCAGTATTTT
CDR3 protein: CAISGSGLAGGPLSDTQYF
V gene: TRBV10-3
CDR3 length: 19
J gene: TRBJ2-3
clone size: .
D gene: TRBD2

CDR3 DNA: TGTGCCAGCAGCGTAGAACTACAGGGAGGGGGAAACACCATATATTTT
CDR3 protein: CASSVELQGGGNTIYF
V gene: TRBV9
CDR3 length: 16
J gene: TRBJ1-3
clone size: few
D gene: .

CDR3 DNA: TGTGCCACCAGAGACGCAGGACAAGAGACCCAGTACTTC
CDR3 protein: CATRDAGQETQYF
V gene: TRBV24-1
CDR3 length: 13
J gene: TRBJ2-5
clone size: .
D gene: .

CDR3 DNA: TGCAGCGTATCGGGACAGATGAACACTGAAGCTTTCTTT
CDR3 protein: CSVSGQMNTEAFF
V gene: TRBV29-1
CDR3 length: 13
J gene: TRBJ1-1
clone size: .
D gene: TRBD1

CDR3 DNA: TGTGCCAGCAGCCCAGGGACTAGCGGCACAGATACGCAGTATTTT
CDR3 protein: CASSPGTSGTDTQYF
V gene: TRBV11-3
CDR3 length: 15
J gene: TRBJ2-3
clone size: .
D gene: TRBD2

CDR3 DNA: TGCGCCAGCAGCTTCTTATGGGCAGGGGGCGGAGTGGGTGAAAAACTGTTTTTT
CDR3 protein: CASSFLWAGGGVGEKLFF
V gene: TRBV5-1
CDR3 length: 18
J gene: TRBJ1-4
clone size: .
D gene: TRBD1

CDR3 DNA: TGTGCCAGCAGCTCCAGCGGGGGGCCCCCAGATACGCAGTATTTT
CDR3 protein: CASSSSGGPPDTQYF
V gene: TRBV7-2
CDR3 length: 15
J gene: TRBJ2-3
clone size: .
D gene: TRBD2

CDR3 DNA: TGTGCCAGCAGCGGGGGGGGCGGCCAGCATTTT
CDR3 protein: CASSGGGGQHF
V gene: TRBV7-2
CDR3 length: 11
J gene: TRBJ1-5
clone size: .
D gene: .

CDR3 DNA: TGTGCCAGCAGTGAACAGGGCACTGAAGCTTTCTTT
CDR3 protein: CASSEQGTEAFF
V gene: TRBV25-1
CDR3 length: 12
J gene: TRBJ1-1
clone size: .
D gene: .

CDR3 DNA: TGTGCCAGCAGTTACTCCACAGGGGCCGGCATCTACGAGCAGTACTTC
CDR3 protein: CASSYSTGAGIYEQYF
V gene: TRBV6-5
CDR3 length: 16
J gene: TRBJ2-7
clone size: .
D gene: TRBD1

CDR3 DNA: TGCGCCAGCAGCTTGGCGGGACAGGGGGCAGATACGCAGTATTTT
CDR3 protein: CASSLAGQGADTQYF
V gene: TRBV5-1
CDR3 length: 15
J gene: TRBJ2-3
clone size: .
D gene: TRBD1

CDR3 DNA: TGTGCCAGCAGCACGACAGACTATGGCTACACCTTC
CDR3 protein: CASSTTDYGYTF
V gene: TRBV7-2
CDR3 length: 12
J gene: TRBJ1-2
clone size: once
D gene: .

CDR3 DNA: TGTGCCCGCCGGGACAGGGGGTTTACAGATACGCAGTATTTT
CDR3 protein: CARRDRGFTDTQYF
V gene: TRBV2
CDR3 length: 14
J gene: TRBJ2-3
clone size: .
D gene: TRBD1

CDR3 DNA: TGCGCCAGCAGCCCGTCGACAGGGTATATAGCTAATGAAAAACTGTTTTTT
CDR3 protein: CASSPSTGYIANEKLFF
V gene: TRBV5-1
CDR3 length: 17
J gene: TRBJ1-4
clone size: .
D gene: TRBD1

CDR3 DNA: TGTGCCAGCAGTTACTCAACTAGCGGGGGCGGGGAGCTGTTTTTT
CDR3 protein: CASSYSTSGGGELFF
V gene: TRBV6-5
CDR3 length: 15
J gene: TRBJ2-2
clone size: .
D gene: TRBD2

CDR3 DNA: TGTGCCAGCAGCCAAGCCGAGGGGGGCACAGATACGCAGTATTTT
CDR3 protein: CASSQAEGGTDTQYF
V gene: TRBV3-1/TRBV3-2
CDR3 length: 15
J gene: TRBJ2-3
clone size: .
D gene: .

CDR3 DNA: TGTGCCAGCAGCCCACAGGGGGCAACGGAACAGCCCCAGCATTTT
CDR3 protein: CASSPQGATEQPQHF
V gene: TRBV6-5
CDR3 length: 15
J gene: TRBJ1-5
clone size: many
D gene: TRBD1

CDR3 DNA: TGTGCCAGCAGTGAAGAACTTCCGGGACTAGCGGGGGGTTCCGCCAAAAACATTCAGTACTTC
CDR3 protein: CASSEELPGLAGGSAKNIQYF
V gene: TRBV6-1
CDR3 length: 21
J gene: TRBJ2-4
clone size: .
D gene: TRBD2

CDR3 DNA: TGTGCCAGCAGACAACAGGGGAATAATTCACCCCTCCACTTT
CDR3 protein: CASRQQGNNSPLHF
V gene: TRBV27
CDR3 length: 14
J gene: TRBJ1-6
clone size: .
D gene: TRBD1

CDR3 DNA: TGTGCCAGCAGCGTAGCAGGGCCAAACACTGAAGCTTTCTTT
CDR3 protein: CASSVAGPNTEAFF
V gene: TRBV9
CDR3 length: 14
J gene: TRBJ1-1
clone size: .
D gene: .

CDR3 DNA: TGTGCCAGCAGCTTTAAGGACAGGGAAGTGATGGGCTACACCTTC
CDR3 protein: CASSFKDREVMGYTF
V gene: TRBV5-5
CDR3 length: 15
J gene: TRBJ1-2
clone size: .
D gene: TRBD1

CDR3 DNA: TGCAGCGCCTCGTGGGGGGGCACCGGGGAGCTGTTTTTT
CDR3 protein: CSASWGGTGELFF
V gene: TRBV29-1
CDR3 length: 13
J gene: TRBJ2-2
clone size: .
D gene: TRBD2

CDR3 DNA: TGTGCCAGCAGTTCCCCGGGACAACGCTCCGAGCAGTACTTC
CDR3 protein: CASSSPGQRSEQYF
V gene: TRBV28
CDR3 length: 14
J gene: TRBJ2-7
clone size: .
D gene: .

CDR3 DNA: TGTGCCAGCAGCAAAACCGGGGTCTATGGCTACACCTTC
CDR3 protein: CASSKTGVYGYTF
V gene: TRBV21-1
CDR3 length: 13
J gene: TRBJ1-2
clone size: .
D gene: .

CDR3 DNA: TGTGCCAGAAGCATCGGGACATCGGAATTC
CDR3 protein: CARSIGTSEF
V gene: TRBV5-3
CDR3 length: 10
J gene: TRBJ2-4
clone size: .
D gene: .

CDR3 DNA: TGTGCCACCAGTGATTCCGGGGCCTACAATGAGCAGTTCTTC
CDR3 protein: CATSDSGAYNEQFF
V gene: TRBV24-1
CDR3 length: 14
J gene: TRBJ2-1
clone size: .
D gene: .

CDR3 DNA: TGTGCCAGCAGGGGGACAGGTGGCTACACCTTC
CDR3 protein: CASRGTGGYTF
V gene: TRBV28
CDR3 length: 11
J gene: TRBJ1-2
clone size: .
D gene: TRBD1

CDR3 DNA: TGTGCCAGCAGTTACTCGTTAGTGAACACTGAAGCTTTCTTT
CDR3 protein: CASSYSLVNTEAFF
V gene: TRBV6-5
CDR3 length: 14
J gene: TRBJ1-1
clone size: .
D gene: .

CDR3 DNA: TGTGCCAGCTCACCAATGACAGAATCTGAAGCTTTCTTT
CDR3 protein: CASSPMTESEAFF
V gene: TRBV18
CDR3 length: 13
J gene: TRBJ1-1
clone size: .
D gene: .

CDR3 DNA: TGTGCCACCAGTGATGAGGACAGGGGGCTTAGAAATGAGCAGTTCTTC
CDR3 protein: CATSDEDRGLRNEQFF
V gene: TRBV24-1
CDR3 length: 16
J gene: TRBJ2-1
clone size: once
D gene: TRBD1

CDR3 DNA: TGTGCCAGTTCCAATCGCGAACAGGGGGCTCGGGGAGGGGAGCTGTTTTTT
CDR3 protein: CASSNREQGARGGELFF
V gene: TRBV19
CDR3 length: 17
J gene: TRBJ2-2
clone size: .
D gene: TRBD1

CDR3 DNA: TGTGCCAGCAGCTTAGGGGGACAGGGCAGCTCCTATAATTCACCCCTCCACTTT
CDR3 protein: CASSLGGQGSSYNSPLHF
V gene: TRBV7-8
CDR3 length: 18
J gene: TRBJ1-6
clone size: .
D gene: TRBD1

CDR3 DNA: TGTGCCAGCTTTGGGCAGGGTAAAACCGGGGAGCTGTTTTTT
CDR3 protein: CASFGQGKTGELFF
V gene: TRBV2
CDR3 length: 14
J gene: TRBJ2-2
clone size: .
D gene: .

CDR3 DNA: TGTGCCAGCAGTTTAAGCAGGGACACTGAAGCTTTCTTT
CDR3 protein: CASSLSRDTEAFF
V gene: TRBV27
CDR3 length: 13
J gene: TRBJ1-1
clone size: .
D gene: .

CDR3 DNA: TGTGCCAGTAGGAGACAGCCTCTTAATGAAAAACTGTTTTTT
CDR3 protein: CASRRQPLNEKLFF
V gene: TRBV19
CDR3 length: 14
J gene: TRBJ1-4
clone size: few
D gene: .

CDR3 DNA: TGTGCCAGCAGTTTAGGCCAAGCGGAGACCCAGTACTTC
CDR3 protein: CASSLGQAETQYF
V gene: TRBV12-3/TRBV12-4
CDR3 length: 13
J gene: TRBJ2-5
clone size: .
D gene: .

CDR3 DNA: TGTGCCAGCAGCGACCGGAGGGAACTCAATCAGCCCCAGCATTTT
CDR3 protein: CASSDRRELNQPQHF
V gene: TRBV4-2
CDR3 length: 15
J gene: TRBJ1-5
clone size: once
D gene: .

CDR3 DNA: TGCGCCAGCAGCATGACAGGGGGCGCTGAAAAACTGTTTTTT
CDR3 protein: CASSMTGGAEKLFF
V gene: TRBV5-1
CDR3 length: 14
J gene: TRBJ1-4
clone size: .
D gene: TRBD1

CDR3 DNA: TGTGCCAGCAGCTTCCCGGGACAGGGACTTTCTAATGAAAAACTGTTTTTT
CDR3 protein: CASSFPGQGLSNEKLFF
V gene: TRBV5-5
CDR3 length: 17
J gene: TRBJ1-4
clone size: once
D gene: TRBD1

CDR3 DNA: TGTGCCAGCTCCGGGACAACAAATGGCTACACCTTC
CDR3 protein: CASSGTTNGYTF
V gene: TRBV6-4
CDR3 length: 12
J gene: TRBJ1-2
clone size: .
D gene: .

CDR3 DNA: TGTGCCAGCTGTCCCCCAGGGAACACTGAAGCTTTCTTT
CDR3 protein: CASCPPGNTEAFF
V gene: TRBV7-9
CDR3 length: 13
J gene: TRBJ1-1
clone size: .
D gene: .

CDR3 DNA: TGTGCCAGCAGCTTAGGGACAGGCCGCCAAGAGACCCAGTACTTC
CDR3 protein: CASSLGTGRQETQYF
V gene: TRBV7-3
CDR3 length: 15
J gene: TRBJ2-5
clone size: once
D gene: TRBD1

CDR3 DNA: TGTGCCAGCAGCTTCACAGGGGGAGCGGAGACCCAGTACTTC
CDR3 protein: CASSFTGGAETQYF
V gene: TRBV5-5
CDR3 length: 14
J gene: TRBJ2-5
clone size: .
D gene: TRBD1

CDR3 DNA: TGTGCCAGCTCACTCGACAGACAAGAGACCCAGTACTTC
CDR3 protein: CASSLDRQETQYF
V gene: TRBV18
CDR3 length: 13
J gene: TRBJ2-5
clone size: .
D gene: .

CDR3 DNA: TGCGCCAGCATCCGAACCGGGACAGCCACTGGCGGGCAGTACTTC
CDR3 protein: CASIRTGTATGGQYF
V gene: TRBV5-1
CDR3 length: 15
J gene: TRBJ2-7
clone size: .
D gene: TRBD1

CDR3 DNA: TGTGCCACCAGTGACCCAGGGGGGCATCAGCCCCAGCATTTT
CDR3 protein: CATSDPGGHQPQHF
V gene: TRBV24-1
CDR3 length: 14
J gene: TRBJ1-5
clone size: .
D gene: TRBD1

CDR3 DNA: TGTGCCAGCAGAGCAGGGCGGGGGAACACTGAAGCTTTCTTT
CDR3 protein: CASRAGRGNTEAFF
V gene: TRBV2
CDR3 length: 14
J gene: TRBJ1-1
clone size: .
D gene: .

CDR3 DNA: TGTGCCAGCGCGGGGGGGGTCACCTACGAGCAGTACTTC
CDR3 protein: CASAGGVTYEQYF
V gene: TRBV28
CDR3 length: 13
J gene: TRBJ2-7
clone size: .
D gene: TRBD2

CDR3 DNA: TGTGCCAGCAGCCAAGATCTAGTAGTTGGAAGGGAAGCTTTCTTT
CDR3 protein: CASSQDLVVGREAFF
V gene: TRBV14
CDR3 length: 15
J gene: TRBJ1-1
clone size: .
D gene: .

CDR3 DNA: TGTGCCAGCAGTTGGGACAGGGGTAGCTACGAGCAGTACTTC
CDR3 protein: CASSWDRGSYEQYF
V gene: TRBV6-5
CDR3 length: 14
J gene: TRBJ2-7
clone size: .
D gene: TRBD1